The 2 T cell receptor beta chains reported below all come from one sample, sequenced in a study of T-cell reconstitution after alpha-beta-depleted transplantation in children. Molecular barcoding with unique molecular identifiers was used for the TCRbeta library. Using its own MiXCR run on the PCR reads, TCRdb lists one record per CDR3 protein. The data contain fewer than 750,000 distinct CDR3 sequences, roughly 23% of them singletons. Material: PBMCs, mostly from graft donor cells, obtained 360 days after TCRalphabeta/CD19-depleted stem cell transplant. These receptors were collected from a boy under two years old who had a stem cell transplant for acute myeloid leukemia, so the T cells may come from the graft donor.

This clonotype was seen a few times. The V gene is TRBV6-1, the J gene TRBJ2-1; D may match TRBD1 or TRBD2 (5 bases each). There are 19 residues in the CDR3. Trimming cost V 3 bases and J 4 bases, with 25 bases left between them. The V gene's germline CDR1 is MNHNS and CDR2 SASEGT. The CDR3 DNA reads TGTGCCAGCAGTGAGGGCGCTGGGGGTAGGACTCCTAAATACAATGAGCAGTTCTTC. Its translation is CASSEGAGGRTPKYNEQFF.

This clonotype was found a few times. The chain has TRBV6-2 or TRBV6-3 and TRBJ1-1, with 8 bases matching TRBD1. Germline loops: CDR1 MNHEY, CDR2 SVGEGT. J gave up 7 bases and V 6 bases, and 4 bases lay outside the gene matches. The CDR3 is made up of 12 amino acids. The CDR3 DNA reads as TGTGCCAGCAGCCGACAGGGGAGTGAAGCTTTCTTT. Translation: CASSRQGSEAFF.